This T cell receptor (beta chain) is drawn from a study of blood T cell repertoires in COVID-19. The wider study: The United States, Italy and Spain were the sources of the acute and convalescent COVID-19 samples.

Germline assignment: CDR1 MNHEY and CDR2 SVGAGI. The CDR3 consists of 13 residues. Germline trimming cut 5 bases from V and 5 bases from J; bases unmatched to any gene: 4. In the authors' methods: Scientists estimated how many nucleated cells there were by amplifying reference gene primers. Sequencing was performed with immunoSEQ multiplex PCR; in TCRdb, only in-frame clones are kept and a portion is missing. V, J and clone size derive from that table, while D and trimming were established from the DNA sequence. The sample shows almost 400,000 clones, over 85% of them seen only once. Cohorts were assigned according to the clinical history that participants reported. Symptom resolution, clearance, or two negative PCRs marked the recovered donors of Cohort 3.

Sequencing was performed on PBMCs or T cells enriched from blood (not recorded which). V usage is TRBV6-5 and J usage is TRBJ1-2, with 8 bases matching TRBD1. The TCR was taken from a woman in her twenties or thirties who had recovered from COVID-19. Here the CDR3 DNA reads TGTGCCAGCAGTAGGGACAGGAGGTATGGCTACACCTTC. It specifies CASSRDRRYGYTF.